Listed below are T cell receptor beta chains from one sample, sequenced in a study of quantifying T cell responses using KT2 cells. In TCRdb, the UMI-ligation and nested PCR reads were re-called with MiXCR into one record per CDR3 protein. Counted here are under 35,000 distinct CDR3 sequences, 10% to 13% occurring once; the ten biggest clones make up 9.7%. Sequenced sample: PBMCs spiked with cells of the T cell clone KT2. The receptors were gathered from a human donor. The CDR3 runs from the conserved cysteine through the conserved F or W. The order of the fields is D gene, clone size, V gene, J gene, CDR3 protein, CDR3 DNA. D genes are given only for firm matches. Not every row has a clone size; where given, it reads once, few, many or a size class.

TRBD2	few	TRBV24-1	TRBJ2-1	CATRSGTSGYNEQFF	TGTGCCACCAGATCCGGGACTAGCGGCTACAATGAGCAGTTCTTC
TRBD1	many	TRBV5-1	TRBJ1-2	CASSSDGTASVTYGYTF	TGCGCCAGCAGCTCCGACGGGACAGCGTCCGTGACCTATGGCTACACCTTC
NA	many	TRBV29-1	TRBJ2-3	CSVPELGADTQYF	TGCAGCGTTCCCGAATTAGGGGCAGATACGCAGTATTTT
TRBD2	few	TRBV7-3	TRBJ2-7	CASGYGLAGAAHSYEQYF	TGTGCCAGCGGGTATGGACTAGCGGGGGCCGCTCATTCCTACGAGCAGTACTTC
NA	many	TRBV5-1	TRBJ1-1	CASSLFGDGNTEAFF	TGCGCCAGCAGCTTGTTCGGAGACGGGAACACTGAAGCTTTCTTT
TRBD2	NA	TRBV2	TRBJ2-5	CASSESVGLAGEYQETQYF	TGTGCCAGCAGTGAATCGGTCGGGCTAGCGGGGGAGTACCAAGAGACCCAGTACTTC
TRBD1	NA	TRBV7-9	TRBJ1-6	CASSGDSSYNSPLHF	TGTGCCAGCTCCGGGGACAGCTCCTATAATTCACCCCTCCACTTT
NA	many	TRBV29-1	TRBJ2-2	CSGMTPSNTGELFF	TGCAGCGGAATGACACCTTCGAACACCGGGGAGCTGTTTTTT
TRBD1	NA	TRBV5-5	TRBJ2-1	CASSLGQGVVSYNEQFF	TGTGCCAGCAGCTTGGGACAGGGGGTAGTATCCTACAATGAGCAGTTCTTC
TRBD2	few	TRBV14	TRBJ2-1	CASSPTLITSGNYNEQFF	TGTGCCAGCAGCCCGACCCTGATAACTAGCGGAAACTACAATGAGCAGTTCTTC
TRBD1	NA	TRBV7-8	TRBJ2-1	CASSKDRPLVENEQFF	TGTGCCAGCAGCAAGGACAGGCCTCTAGTGGAGAATGAGCAGTTCTTC
NA	few	TRBV10-3	TRBJ2-1	CAISERNPYNEQFF	TGTGCCATCAGTGAACGGAACCCCTACAATGAGCAGTTCTTC
TRBD2	many	TRBV20-1	TRBJ2-7	CSARPTRLGAGVDEQYF	TGCAGTGCTAGGCCGACCCGCCTTGGAGCGGGGGTCGACGAGCAGTACTTC
NA	many	TRBV20-1	TRBJ2-3	CSTTKSRDTQYF	TGCAGTACCACCAAGTCTAGGGATACGCAGTATTTT
NA	many	TRBV7-2	TRBJ2-7	CASSFRAYEQYF	TGTGCCAGCAGCTTTCGCGCCTACGAGCAGTACTTC
NA	many	TRBV7-2	TRBJ2-1	CASSFSGWSNEQFF	TGTGCCAGCAGCTTCTCGGGTTGGAGCAATGAGCAGTTCTTC
TRBD2	NA	TRBV7-8	TRBJ2-1	CASSLSAGVGGSYNEQFF	TGTGCCAGCAGCTTATCGGCGGGAGTGGGGGGCTCCTACAATGAGCAGTTCTTC
NA	many	TRBV20-1	TRBJ2-3	CSARVRSHTDTQYF	TGCAGTGCTAGAGTCAGGAGCCACACAGATACGCAGTATTTT
NA	many	TRBV9	TRBJ1-1	CASSVEQNTEAFF	TGTGCCAGCAGCGTAGAACAGAACACTGAAGCTTTCTTT
NA	many	TRBV7-6	TRBJ2-6	CASSLGGTGANVLTF	TGTGCCAGCAGCTTAGGGGGGACCGGGGCCAACGTCCTGACTTTC
TRBD1	NA	TRBV6-1	TRBJ2-7	CLAGGYYEQYF	TGCCTCGCAGGGGGTTACTACGAGCAGTACTTC
TRBD1	few	TRBV11-2	TRBJ1-2	CASSLDLSRTGIYGYTF	TGTGCCAGCAGCTTAGATTTGTCCCGGACAGGGATATATGGCTACACCTTC
TRBD2	many	TRBV13	TRBJ2-7	CASSLGLAGDYEQYF	TGTGCCAGCAGCTTAGGCCTAGCGGGGGACTACGAGCAGTACTTC
TRBD1	few	TRBV12-3/TRBV12-4	TRBJ1-5	CASSQDRQNQPQHF	TGTGCCAGCAGCCAGGACAGGCAAAATCAGCCCCAGCATTTT
NA	medium-sized	TRBV20-1	TRBJ1-1	CSASGPANTEAFF	TGCAGTGCTTCTGGTCCGGCGAACACTGAAGCTTTCTTT
TRBD1	NA	TRBV20-1	TRBJ1-1	CSAREHRGTEAFF	TGCAGTGCTAGAGAACACAGGGGTACTGAAGCTTTCTTT
NA	many	TRBV27	TRBJ1-2	CASSFNRGRYGYTF	TGTGCCAGCAGTTTCAACCGGGGGAGGTATGGCTACACCTTC
NA	NA	TRBV20-1	TRBJ1-5	CSAREERTVGYSNQPQHF	TGCAGTGCTAGAGAAGAGCGGACAGTAGGTTATAGCAATCAGCCCCAGCATTTT
NA	NA	TRBV2	TRBJ1-1	CASSEGGGTEAFF	TGTGCCAGCAGTGAAGGGGGTGGCACTGAAGCTTTCTTT
NA	NA	TRBV30	TRBJ1-2	CAFSRQPNYGYTF	TGTGCCTTCTCCCGACAGCCTAACTATGGCTACACCTTC
NA	few	TRBV7-9	TRBJ2-7	CASSLGVGFYEQYF	TGTGCCAGCAGCTTAGGAGTGGGATTCTACGAGCAGTACTTC
NA	few	TRBV5-1	TRBJ1-3	CASSSRTDGNTIYF	TGCGCCAGCAGCTCAAGGACAGATGGAAACACCATATATTTT
TRBD2	few	TRBV29-1	TRBJ2-1	CSVEAPIAGGSNEQFF	TGCAGCGTTGAAGCCCCCATAGCGGGAGGCTCTAATGAGCAGTTCTTC
TRBD1	NA	TRBV6-5	TRBJ1-2	CASSPGQGAAYGYTF	TGTGCCAGCAGTCCAGGACAGGGGGCGGCCTATGGCTACACCTTC
TRBD1	few	TRBV2	TRBJ1-1	CASRGNRGTEAFF	TGTGCCAGCAGGGGAAACAGGGGCACTGAAGCTTTCTTT
TRBD2	few	TRBV7-2	TRBJ2-3	CASSTGLAGDTQYF	TGTGCCAGCAGCACTGGACTAGCGGGAGATACGCAGTATTTT
NA	many	TRBV20-1	TRBJ2-1	CSAMPGRSSYNEQFF	TGCAGTGCCATGCCCGGACGGAGCTCCTACAATGAGCAGTTCTTC
NA	NA	TRBV27	TRBJ2-2	CASRGVNTGELFF	TGTGCCAGCAGAGGGGTGAACACCGGGGAGCTGTTTTTT
TRBD2	NA	TRBV11-2	TRBJ2-1	CASRALSGDFYEQFF	TGTGCCTCCCGGGCCCTTAGCGGGGACTTCTATGAGCAGTTCTTC
NA	NA	TRBV6-1	TRBJ2-5	CASSVRLVRQETQYF	TGTGCCAGCAGTGTCCGCCTCGTGAGACAAGAGACCCAGTACTTC
NA	NA	TRBV5-6	TRBJ1-2	CASSLVTGPGYTF	TGTGCCAGCAGCTTGGTTACAGGGCCGGGCTACACCTTC
NA	many	TRBV20-1	TRBJ1-1	CSANPRQGTNTEAFF	TGCAGTGCTAACCCTCGTCAGGGCACGAACACTGAAGCTTTCTTT
TRBD2	few	TRBV12-3/TRBV12-4	TRBJ2-7	CASSFGGTNYEQYF	TGTGCCAGCAGTTTCGGCGGGACTAACTACGAGCAGTACTTC
NA	medium-sized	TRBV12-3/TRBV12-4	TRBJ1-6	CASGGTENSPLHF	TGTGCCAGCGGCGGGACCGAAAATTCACCCCTCCACTTT
TRBD2	few	TRBV13	TRBJ2-3	CASSSFSTSGGTDTQYF	TGTGCCAGCAGCTCCTTCTCTACTAGCGGGGGAACAGATACGCAGTATTTT